The clone carrying this T cell receptor beta chain is termed medium-sized. Its antigen is unknown. The sample belongs to a study of T cells in localized non-small cell lung cancer. TCRdb's table, derived via immunoSEQ multiplex PCR, lists solely in-frame clones and lacks some. Among about 5,900 clones listed, under 30% were seen once. General observations from the study: Exceeding tumor, uninvolved adjacent lung had the highest T cell clonality. Since sequencing was restricted to only one region of the tumor, intratumor heterogeneity remains a possibility.

The CDR3 has 14 amino acids. The V end lost 5 bases, the J end lost 0 bases, and 10 bases lay between the germline ends. The germline V gene encodes CDR1 SGHNT and CDR2 YENEEA. Source: lung tumor tissue, taken before any cancer treatment. The chain joins TRBV11-3 to TRBJ1-1, with D tentatively TRBD1 (5 bases). The TCR originated in a female donor of 60 years or more with stage I lung adenocarcinoma. CDR3: CASSPTVLNTEAFF. In DNA, the CDR3 is TGTGCCAGCAGCCCGACAGTCTTGAACACTGAAGCTTTCTTT.